The next 14 T cell receptor beta chains were all read from a single sample in a study of tumor-infiltrating lymphocytes in localized non-small cell lung cancer. This table comes from immunoSEQ multiplex PCR, and its TCRdb copy is limited to in-frame clones, with some not included. Altogether around 16,000 clones are present, roughly two thirds being singletons, with the ten largest covering approximately 4%. Input material: lung tumor tissue. The receptor source for this set is a human donor with non-small cell lung cancer.

The chain couples TRBV6-6 to TRBJ1-5; the D is unclear. Germline CDR1 MNHNY, CDR2 SVGAGI (reference sequence). This CDR3 region has 15 residues. V was pared by 6 bases and J by 1 base, with 13 bases between. Here the CDR3 reads CASRPNAGSNQPQHF. The CDR3 DNA is TGTGCCAGCAGGCCCAACGCAGGAAGCAATCAGCCCCAGCATTTT.

V and J are TRBV2 and TRBJ2-7, with 8 bases identical to TRBD1. This CDR3 is built from 11 residues. V trimming: 7 bases; J trimming: 6 bases; junction bases outside the gene matches: 2. Germline V gene data show CDR1 as SNHLY and CDR2 as FYNNEI. Written as DNA, the CDR3 is TGTGCCAGCATGACAGGGGTCGAGCAGTACTTC. It specifies CASMTGVEQYF.

This clone was seen more than once but under ten times. V is TRBV2 and J is TRBJ1-1; a possible D gene is TRBD1 (5 bases). CDR1 is SNHLY, CDR2 FYNNEI, per germline. Trimming took 6 bases from V and 1 from J, leaving 12 bases between them. The CDR3 has 14 amino acids. CDR3 nucleotide sequence: TGTGCCAGCAGCCCCGGGACCGCGAACACTGAAGCTTTCTTT. It translates to CASSPGTANTEAFF.

In the case of this clone: A read error may produce the germline difference seen at one junction end. The rearrangement joins TRBV10-3 to TRBJ2-7; perhaps TRBD2 as D (6 bases). Germline CDR1 and CDR2: ENHRY and SYGVKD. CDR3 size: 14 residues. The CDR3 DNA reads as TGTGCCATCAGTGACAGGGAGGTGAACTACCAGCAGTACTTC. It specifies CAISDREVNYQQYF.

This rearrangement joins TRBV5-5 to TRBJ2-7, with D perhaps matching TRBD2 (6 bases). Trimming removed 6 bases from V and 0 bases from J, with 16 bases in between. The CDR3 consists of 15 residues. Germline V CDR1 and CDR2: SGHKS, YYEKEE (reference sequence). The CDR3 loop is CASTPAGLNSYEQYF. In DNA, the CDR3 is TGTGCCAGCACTCCCGCGGGGTTAAACTCCTACGAGCAGTACTTC.

V usage is TRBV28 and J usage is TRBJ2-7; TRBD1 matches at 7 bases. The germline V gene has CDR1 MDHEN and CDR2 SYDVKM. V was pared by 6 bases and J by 0 bases, with 11 bases of the junction left unmatched. This CDR3 has 16 amino acids. The CDR3 is CASSLWGQRLSYEQYF. The CDR3 DNA reads as TGTGCCAGCAGCCTTTGGGGACAGCGCCTCTCCTACGAGCAGTACTTC.

CDR3 in DNA: TGCGCCAGCAGCTTCGGGACACAGTCATTGGCATCTGGAAACACCATATATTTT. It yields the protein CASSFGTQSLASGNTIYF. The chain joins TRBV5-1 to TRBJ1-3; a possible D gene is TRBD1 (6 bases). V was trimmed by 2 bases and J by 1 base, leaving 19 bases between them. The CDR3 covers 18 residues. Germline CDR1 is SGHRS and CDR2 is YFSETQ.

This clone has only one observation. The chain joins TRBV10-3 to TRBJ1-5; TRBD1 matches 8 bases. J lost 5 bases, V lost 0 bases, and 12 bases had no gene match. Per germline, CDR1 ENHRY and CDR2 SYGVKD. The CDR3 consists of 18 residues. The CDR3 nucleotides read TGTGCCATCAGTGAGTCTGGGGGTAGGGGACAGGCGGATCAGCCCCAGCATTTT. This encodes CAISESGGRGQADQPQHF.

The chain couples TRBV29-1 to TRBJ2-2, with 8 bases aligning to TRBD1. The CDR3 totals 14 residues. Looked up from germline, CDR1 is SQVTM and CDR2 is ANQGSEA. J lost 3 bases, V lost 6 bases, and 6 bases had no gene match. The CDR3 DNA reads as TGCAGCGTGCGGGACAGGAGTTACACCGGGGAGCTGTTTTTT. Translated, it gives CSVRDRSYTGELFF.

This chain links TRBV14 with TRBJ1-2; weak D call: TRBD1 (6 bases). V gave up 0 bases and J gave up 4 bases, with 18 bases separating them. CDR1 is SGHDN and CDR2 is FVKESK in the germline V gene. This CDR3 has 17 residues. DNA for the CDR3: TGTGCCAGCAGCCAAGACTCCGACGCCTCCAGGGGCTATGGCTACACCTTC. Its translation is CASSQDSDASRGYGYTF.

This chain connects TRBV7-9 to TRBJ2-7; 11 bases align to TRBD2. The CDR3 is made up of 15 amino acids. V lost 5 bases and J lost 2; bases outside the gene matches: 5. Germline V gene sequence: CDR1 SEHNR, CDR2 FQNEAQ (reference sequence). This CDR3 reads CASSRTSGSTYEQYF. CDR3 DNA: TGTGCCAGCAGCCGTACTAGCGGGAGCACCTACGAGCAGTACTTC.

The chain links TRBV7-3 to TRBJ2-5; a weak D match, TRBD2 (5 bases). The germline V gene has CDR1 SGHTA and CDR2 FQGTGA. The CDR3 length is 16 residues. V lost 5 bases and J 5 bases, leaving 21 bases between the germline ends. CDR3 bases: TGTGCCAGCAGCCCGCAAACGGGGAGAGCCGGTGAGACCCAGTACTTC. Residues: CASSPQTGRAGETQYF.

J is TRBJ2-3 and V is TRBV11-2; tentative D call: TRBD2 (7 bases). The V end was cut by 2 bases, the J end by 5 bases, with 17 bases between. Germline CDR1 and CDR2: SGHAT and FQNNGV. This CDR3 contains 16 residues. CDR3 DNA sequence: TGTGCCAGCAGCTTAATTAGGGGGGGCCGGTTAGATACGCAGTATTTT. Encoded protein: CASSLIRGGRLDTQYF.

The rearrangement links TRBV10-3 to TRBJ2-5, with 7 bases lining up with TRBD1. This CDR3 has 14 amino acids. The germline gives CDR1 ENHRY, CDR2 SYGVKD. Losses at the gene ends were 10 bases for V and 1 base for J; bases not matched to a gene: 9. CDR3 nucleotides: TGTGCCACCCGGGACAGAACCCTCCAAGAGACCCAGTACTTC. This sequence encodes CATRDRTLQETQYF.